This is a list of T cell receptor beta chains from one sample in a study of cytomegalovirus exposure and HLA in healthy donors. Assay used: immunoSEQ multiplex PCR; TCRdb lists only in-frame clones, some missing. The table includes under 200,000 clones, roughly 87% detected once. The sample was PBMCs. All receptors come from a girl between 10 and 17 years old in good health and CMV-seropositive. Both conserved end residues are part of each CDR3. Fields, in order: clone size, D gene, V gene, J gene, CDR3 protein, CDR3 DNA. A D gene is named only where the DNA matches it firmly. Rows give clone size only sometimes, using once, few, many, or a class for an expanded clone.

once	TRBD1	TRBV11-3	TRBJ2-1	CASSVGTHRGQGYNEQFF	TGTGCCAGCAGCGTGGGGACCCACAGGGGGCAGGGGTACAATGAGCAGTTCTTC
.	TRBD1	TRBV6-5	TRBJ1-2	CASSRDRAKYGYTF	TGTGCCAGCAGCCGGGACAGGGCAAAATATGGCTACACCTTC
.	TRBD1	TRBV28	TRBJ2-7	CASSFTGGASYEQYF	TGTGCCAGCAGTTTCACAGGGGGCGCCTCCTACGAGCAGTACTTC
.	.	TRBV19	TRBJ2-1	CASSIDSSSYNEQFF	TGTGCCAGTAGTATCGACTCCAGCTCCTACAATGAGCAGTTCTTC
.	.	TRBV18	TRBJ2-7	CASSPAKEQYF	TGTGCCAGCTCACCAGCGAAGGAGCAGTACTTC
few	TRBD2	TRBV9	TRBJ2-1	CASSVDRAIAGGKYNEQFF	TGTGCCAGCAGCGTAGACCGGGCGATAGCGGGGGGGAAATACAATGAGCAGTTCTTC
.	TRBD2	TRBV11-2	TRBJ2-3	CASSLAGDSTDTQYF	TGTGCCAGCAGCTTGGCGGGGGACAGCACAGATACGCAGTATTTT
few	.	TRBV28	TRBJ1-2	CASSLGGARVAYTF	TGTGCCAGCAGTTTAGGGGGGGCGAGGGTAGCCTACACCTTC
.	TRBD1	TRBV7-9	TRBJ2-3	CASSLGQGAADTQYF	TGTGCCAGCAGCTTAGGACAGGGGGCAGCAGATACGCAGTATTTT
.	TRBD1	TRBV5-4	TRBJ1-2	CASSLWDRESYGYTF	TGTGCCAGCAGCCTTTGGGACAGGGAGAGCTATGGCTACACCTTC
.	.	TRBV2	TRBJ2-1	CAFYDNEQFF	TGTGCCTTTTATGACAATGAGCAGTTCTTC
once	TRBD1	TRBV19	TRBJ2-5	CASSRGQGFQETQYF	TGTGCCAGTAGCCGGGGACAGGGTTTCCAAGAGACCCAGTACTTC
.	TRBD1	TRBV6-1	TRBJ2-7	CASSEQTGGGGYF	TGTGCCAGCAGTGAACAGACAGGGGGCGGTGGGTACTTC
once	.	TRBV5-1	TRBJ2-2	CASSLEGQEYTGELFF	TGCGCCAGCAGCTTGGAAGGCCAGGAATACACCGGGGAGCTGTTTTTT
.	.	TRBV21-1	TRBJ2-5	CASSNNRARWLIQETQYF	TGTGCCAGCAGCAATAACAGGGCGAGATGGTTAATCCAAGAGACCCAGTACTTC
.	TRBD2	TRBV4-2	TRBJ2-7	CASSQDRRGAGLDRYEQYF	TGTGCCAGCAGCCAAGATCGGCGGGGCGCAGGACTAGATCGCTACGAGCAGTACTTC
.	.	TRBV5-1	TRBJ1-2	CASSLGFRYGYTF	TGCGCCAGCAGCTTGGGGTTTCGGTATGGCTACACCTTC
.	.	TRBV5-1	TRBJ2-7	CASADGALSDEQYF	TGCGCCAGCGCCGACGGAGCGCTTAGCGACGAGCAGTACTTC
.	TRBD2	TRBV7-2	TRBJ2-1	CASTLRRREGSDEQFF	TGTGCCAGCACCCTGAGGAGGCGGGAGGGTTCCGATGAGCAGTTCTTC
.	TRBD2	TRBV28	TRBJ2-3	CASSLGRGGLDTQYF	TGTGCCAGCAGTTTGGGGCGGGGGGGCTTGGATACGCAGTATTTT
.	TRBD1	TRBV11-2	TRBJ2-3	CASSHPRGTGISTDTQYF	TGTGCCAGCAGCCACCCCCGCGGGACAGGGATTAGCACAGATACGCAGTATTTT
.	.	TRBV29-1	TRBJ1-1	CSVVGGGTEAFF	TGCAGCGTTGTTGGGGGAGGCACTGAAGCTTTCTTT
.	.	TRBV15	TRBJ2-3	CATSRPGFTDTQYF	TGTGCCACCAGCAGACCAGGGTTCACAGATACGCAGTATTTT
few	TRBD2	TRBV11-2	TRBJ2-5	CASSPLAGVGETQYF	TGTGCCAGCAGCCCCCTAGCGGGAGTTGGGGAGACCCAGTACTTC
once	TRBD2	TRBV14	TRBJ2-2	CASSQDRRLAGDTGELFF	TGTGCCAGCAGCCAAGATAGGCGACTAGCGGGGGACACCGGGGAGCTGTTTTTT
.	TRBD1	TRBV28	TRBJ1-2	CASSSLARTGVANYGYTF	TGTGCCAGCAGCTCCCTAGCCAGGACAGGGGTCGCTAACTATGGCTACACCTTC
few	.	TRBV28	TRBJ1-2	CASSPQNSGGYTF	TGTGCCAGCAGTCCTCAAAACAGCGGCGGCTACACCTTC
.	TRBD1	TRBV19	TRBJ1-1	CASSIGNRGTEAFF	TGTGCCAGTAGTATAGGGAACAGGGGGACTGAAGCTTTCTTT
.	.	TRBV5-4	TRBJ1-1	CASSLAGVAFF	TGTGCCAGCAGCTTGGCGGGTGTAGCTTTCTTT
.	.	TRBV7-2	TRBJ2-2	CASSFARGPGELFF	TGTGCCAGCAGCTTCGCCAGGGGTCCCGGGGAGCTGTTTTTT
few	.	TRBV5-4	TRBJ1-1	CASSPHLEGTEAFF	TGTGCCAGCAGCCCCCACCTAGAGGGCACTGAAGCTTTCTTT
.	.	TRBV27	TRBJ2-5	CASSPSWDIQETQYF	TGTGCCAGCAGTCCTAGTTGGGACATTCAAGAGACCCAGTACTTC